This T cell receptor (beta chain) was profiled in a study of blood T cell repertoires in COVID-19 (dated by TCRdb to the early 2020s). Looking at the study overall: Samples from collaborators originated in the United States, Italy and Spain and spanned both the acute and convalescent phases of COVID-19. The prospective study material was composed of cDNA or gDNA derived from T cells, B-cell-depleted T cells, or PBMCs. Deeply sampled blood TCRbeta repertoires from subjects exposed to, actively infected with, or recovered from COVID-19 were included in the dataset. The repertoires were released in a freely available public database intended as a resource for research on the immune response to SARS-CoV-2. The samples were drawn from two sources: the first 160 participants of the ongoing ImmuneRACE study, and over 1,000 subjects contributed by 6 global collaborators. A de-identified subject ID, COVID-19 status, age in years and sex were almost always included in the sample metadata. HLA class I and class II types, where available, came from metadata supplied by the sample provider rather than from assay-based typing. What the study reported, not specific to this receptor: The quantity of clinical and demographic metadata differed by source and by participant and was supplied without curation.

For this clone: Its antigen is currently not known. The record has no base qualities; no much larger clone is one base away.

V ends up 2 bases short and J 4 bases short, with an unmatched junction base count of 0. For CDR1 and CDR2, the germline V gene lists MNHEY and SVGAGI. The CDR3 spans 14 residues, from the cysteine through the phenylalanine. This entry keeps only the CDR3 DNA: 42 bases, framed from base 1. TCRbeta CDR3 regions were amplified from genomic DNA by means of the immunoSEQ Assay, a bias-controlled multiplex PCR. In the original analysis: Within the assay, amplification of reference gene primers was used to estimate how many nucleated cells each sample contained. To quantify the absolute abundance of each unique TCRbeta CDR3 rearrangement, sequence reads were collapsed and filtered. For each sample, productive Simpson clonality was calculated as the square root of Simpson's diversity index across productive rearrangements. Not all clones reach the TCRdb copy of this immuneACCESS table, which keeps in-frame sequences only. Checked studies attribute under half of the gap to unresolved V genes and leave the rest unexplained. The V and J calls and clone size were taken over from that table, and D and trimming were inferred from the DNA. This sample lists about 310,000 clones; about 91% were detected once. Clones ranked in the top ten supply around 10% of the sample.

Participants in the prospective study were aged roughly 18 to 100 years, lived in 20 to 25 United States geographic areas, and enrolled through a virtual design. To assign participants to cohorts, the prospective study relied on clinical history that participants themselves reported in a screening survey and a study questionnaire. ImmuneRACE Cohort 3 recovered participants were defined by two consecutive negative NP/OP PCR tests, healthcare professional clearance, or symptom resolution. In the prospective study, whole blood, serum and a nasopharyngeal or oropharyngeal swab were collected from each participant by mobile phlebotomists. Participants in the prospective study had the option to provide additional blood draws and questionnaires over an approximately 2-month period. Before DNA extraction, blood samples from the prospective study were shipped at room temperature or frozen.

The rearranged segments are TRBV6-5 and TRBJ2-2, with 8 central nucleotides matching TRBD2. The specimen sequenced was PBMCs or T cells enriched from blood (not recorded which). The sequence came from a woman between 18 and 30 years old who had recovered from COVID-19. The bases are TGTGCCAGCAGTTACAGCGGGGGCACCGGGGAGCTGTTTTTT. This codes for CASSYSGGTGELFF.